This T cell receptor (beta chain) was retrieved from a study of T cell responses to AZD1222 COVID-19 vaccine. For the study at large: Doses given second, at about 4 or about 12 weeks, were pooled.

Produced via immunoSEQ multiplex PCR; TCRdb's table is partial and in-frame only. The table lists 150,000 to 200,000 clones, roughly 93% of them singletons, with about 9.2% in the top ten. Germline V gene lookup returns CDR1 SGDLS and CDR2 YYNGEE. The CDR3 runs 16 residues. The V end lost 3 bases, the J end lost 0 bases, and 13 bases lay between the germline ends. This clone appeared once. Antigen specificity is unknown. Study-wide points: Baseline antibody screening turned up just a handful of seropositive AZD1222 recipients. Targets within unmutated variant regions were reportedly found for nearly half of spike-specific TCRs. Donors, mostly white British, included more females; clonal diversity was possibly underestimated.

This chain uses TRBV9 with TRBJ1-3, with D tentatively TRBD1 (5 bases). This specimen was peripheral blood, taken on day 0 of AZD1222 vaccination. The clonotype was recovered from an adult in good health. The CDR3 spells CASSGRTRHSGNTIYF. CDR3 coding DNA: TGTGCCAGCAGCGGGCGGACACGACACTCTGGAAACACCATATATTTT.